Sequencing of this T cell receptor (beta chain) was carried out in a study of blood T cell repertoires in COVID-19. This clone was seen once. Losses at the gene ends were 0 bases for V and 1 base for J; bases not matched to a gene: 5. Per germline, CDR1 LGHNA and CDR2 YNFKEQ. This CDR3 comprises 18 residues. Some clones are missing from TCRdb's copy, which holds only in-frame ones; the method was immunoSEQ multiplex PCR. The top ten clones hold roughly 3.7% of a sample with roughly 67,000 clones, about 82% of them seen once. The receptor was derived from a man in his forties or fifties with acute or convalescent COVID-19. The chain links TRBV4-2 to TRBJ2-1, with 11 bases aligning to TRBD2. Input material: peripheral blood. The CDR3 DNA reads TGTGCCAGCAGCCAAGATTGGGGACTAGCGGTGTCCTACAATGAGCAGTTCTTC. Translation gives CASSQDWGLAVSYNEQFF.